This TCR beta chain was documented in a study of response to subunit inactivated influenza vaccine. This clonotype was counted a few times. No antigen is known for it. TCRdb passed the RT-PCR reads through MiXCR, listing each CDR3 protein once. The profile shows more than 400,000 distinct CDR3 sequences, 9.5% to 12% of them singletons. The CDR3 sequence is 19 residues long. Germline values: CDR1 MDHEN, CDR2 SYDVKM. J gave up 2 bases and V 5 bases, and 16 bases lay outside the gene matches. The study, taken as a whole, reports: T cells newly recruited by each seasonal influenza vaccination are few, the authors suggested.

The source material was PBMCs from blood, sampled roughly 6 weeks after vaccination. The TCR was taken from a middle-aged man who received an inactivated influenza vaccine. This rearrangement joins TRBV28 to TRBJ1-2, with 11 bases that match TRBD1. The CDR3 sequence is CASSLYAGTGGGWNYGYTF. Written as DNA, the CDR3 is TGTGCCAGCAGTCTATACGCCGGGACAGGGGGTGGTTGGAACTATGGCTACACCTTC.